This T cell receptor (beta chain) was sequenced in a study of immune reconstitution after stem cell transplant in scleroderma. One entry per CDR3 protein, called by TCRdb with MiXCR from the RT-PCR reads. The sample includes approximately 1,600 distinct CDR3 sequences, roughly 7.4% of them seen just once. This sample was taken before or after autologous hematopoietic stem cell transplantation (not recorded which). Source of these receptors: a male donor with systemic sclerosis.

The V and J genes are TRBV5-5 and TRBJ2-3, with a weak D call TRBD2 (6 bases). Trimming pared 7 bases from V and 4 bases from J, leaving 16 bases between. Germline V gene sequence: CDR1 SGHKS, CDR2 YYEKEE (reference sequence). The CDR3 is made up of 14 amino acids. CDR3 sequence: CASGTEWGADTQYF. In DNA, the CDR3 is TGTGCCAGCGGGACGGAGTGGGGGGCAGATACGCAGTATTTT.